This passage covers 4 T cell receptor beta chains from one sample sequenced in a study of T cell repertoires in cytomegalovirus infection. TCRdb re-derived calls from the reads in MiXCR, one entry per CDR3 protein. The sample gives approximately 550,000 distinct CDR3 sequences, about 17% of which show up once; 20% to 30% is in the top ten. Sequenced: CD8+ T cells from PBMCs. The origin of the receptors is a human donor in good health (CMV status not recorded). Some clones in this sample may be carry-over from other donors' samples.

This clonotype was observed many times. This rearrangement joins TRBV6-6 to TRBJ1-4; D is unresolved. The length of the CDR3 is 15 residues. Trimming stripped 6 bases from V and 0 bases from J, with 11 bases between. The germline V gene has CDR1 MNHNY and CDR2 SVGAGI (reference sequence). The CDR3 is CASSPWDATNEKLFF. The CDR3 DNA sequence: TGTGCCAGCAGCCCTTGGGATGCAACTAATGAAAAACTGTTTTTT.

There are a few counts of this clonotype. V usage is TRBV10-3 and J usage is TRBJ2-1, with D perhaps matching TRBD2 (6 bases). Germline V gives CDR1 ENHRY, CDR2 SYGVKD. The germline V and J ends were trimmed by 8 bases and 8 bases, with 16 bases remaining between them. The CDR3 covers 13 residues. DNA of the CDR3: TGTGCCATCGGTGGGGGGAGAGGCGATGAGCAGTTCTTC. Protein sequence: CAIGGGRGDEQFF.

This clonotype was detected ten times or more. The CDR3 here is CSVVAGSSSPYGYTF. In nucleotides, the CDR3 is TGCAGCGTTGTGGCAGGGAGTAGCAGTCCCTATGGCTACACCTTC. The V and J genes are TRBV29-1 and TRBJ1-2, with D possibly matching TRBD1 (5 bases). CDR1 is SQVTM and CDR2 is ANQGSEA in the germline V gene. With 4 bases removed from V and 4 bases from J, the gap between germline ends came to 19 bases. The CDR3 runs 15 residues.

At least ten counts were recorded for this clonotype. As DNA, the CDR3 is TGTGCCAGTTCCCCCCCGACGACTAGCGGGAGGTACAATGAGCAGTTCTTC. Protein product: CASSPPTTSGRYNEQFF. V and J are TRBV27 and TRBJ2-1; 13 bases fit TRBD2. Trimming took 9 bases from V and 4 from J; bases not matched to a gene: 12. In germline, CDR1 is MNHEY, CDR2 SMNVEV (reference sequence). The CDR3 extends over 17 amino acids.